This T cell receptor beta chain was recorded in a study of T cell responses to AZD1222 COVID-19 vaccine. With 8 bases removed from V and 5 bases from J, the gap between germline ends came to 14 bases. Looked up from germline, CDR1 is SGHVS and CDR2 is FQNEAQ. The CDR3 totals 13 residues. Produced via immunoSEQ multiplex PCR; TCRdb's table is partial and in-frame only. The sample contains under 140,000 clones, roughly 85% of which appear only once. The specimen comprised peripheral blood, sampled on day 0 of AZD1222 vaccination. This chain joins TRBV7-8 and TRBJ2-3; D uncertain. The clonotype was recovered from an adult in good health. The CDR3 sequence is CASGSSARDTQYF. The DNA of the CDR3 is TGTGCCAGCGGTTCGTCCGCGAGAGATACGCAGTATTTT.